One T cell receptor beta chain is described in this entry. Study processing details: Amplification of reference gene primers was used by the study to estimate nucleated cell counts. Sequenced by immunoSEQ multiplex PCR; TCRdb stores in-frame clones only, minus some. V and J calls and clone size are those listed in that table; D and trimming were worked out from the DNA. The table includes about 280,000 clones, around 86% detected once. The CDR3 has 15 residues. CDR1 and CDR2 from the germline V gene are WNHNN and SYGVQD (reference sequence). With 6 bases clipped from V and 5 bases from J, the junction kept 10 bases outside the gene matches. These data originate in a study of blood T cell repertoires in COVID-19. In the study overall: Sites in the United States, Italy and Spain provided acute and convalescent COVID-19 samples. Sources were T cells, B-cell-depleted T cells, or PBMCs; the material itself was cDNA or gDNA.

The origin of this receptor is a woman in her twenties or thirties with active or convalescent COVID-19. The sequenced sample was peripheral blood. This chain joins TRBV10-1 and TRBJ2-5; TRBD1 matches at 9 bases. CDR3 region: CASRPGQGGVETQYF. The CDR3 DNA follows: TGCGCCAGCAGACCGGGACAGGGTGGAGTGGAGACCCAGTACTTC.